Ten or more counts support the clone carrying this TCR beta chain. Its antigen is undetermined. This specimen comes from a study of T cells after yellow fever vaccination. Study-level information: Preparation of the low-cell-number fractions used SMART-Seq v4 Ultra Low Input.

Germline assignment: CDR1 SGHRS and CDR2 YFSETQ. J lost 4 bases, V lost 4 bases, and 7 bases had no gene match. The CDR3 is 14 amino acids. Study-level points and caveats: Most primary-vaccination clones recurred post-booster (roughly 96% CD4, about 87% CD8). Though weaker, the secondary response peaked faster, on day 5 versus 15.

The authors made TCR cDNA by 5'RACE template switching, adding a universal primer site and UMIs. TCRdb re-analysed the 5' RACE reads in MiXCR, keeping a single row per CDR3 protein. The sample shows around 250,000 distinct CDR3 sequences, 6.9% of them seen only once. The V gene is TRBV5-1, the J gene TRBJ1-1; TRBD1 aligns across 7 bases. This clonotype was sampled from a young man who received the YFV17D yellow fever vaccine. Sequencing used CD4+ T cells sorted from PBMCs, obtained 15 days after the yellow fever booster vaccination. CDR3 sequence (DNA): TGCGCCAGCAGCACACTTCAGGGGGGCACTGAAGCTTTCTTT. Its protein product is CASSTLQGGTEAFF.